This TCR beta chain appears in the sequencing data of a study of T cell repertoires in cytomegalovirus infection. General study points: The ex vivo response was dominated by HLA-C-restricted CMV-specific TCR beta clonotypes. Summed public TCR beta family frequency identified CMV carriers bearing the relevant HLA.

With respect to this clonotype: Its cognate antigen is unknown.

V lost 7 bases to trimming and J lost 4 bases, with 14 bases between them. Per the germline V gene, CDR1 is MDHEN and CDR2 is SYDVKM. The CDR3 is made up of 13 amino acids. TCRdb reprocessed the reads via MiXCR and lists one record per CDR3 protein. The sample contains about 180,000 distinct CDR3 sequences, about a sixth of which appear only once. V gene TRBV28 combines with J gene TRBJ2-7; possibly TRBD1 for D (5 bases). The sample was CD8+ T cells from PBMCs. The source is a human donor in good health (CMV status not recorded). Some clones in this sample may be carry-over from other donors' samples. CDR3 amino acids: CASTERGRYEQYF. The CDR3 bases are TGTGCCAGCACCGAAAGGGGTCGTTACGAGCAGTACTTC.